This T cell receptor beta chain was recovered during a study of OX40 agonist ivuxolimab in advanced cancers. For context, the study as a whole: Ivuxolimab, which targeted the costimulatory receptor OX40 (CD134), was an agonistic, fully human IgG2 monoclonal antibody. Intravenous ivuxolimab was administered to patients every 2 weeks at six dose levels: 0.01, 0.1, 0.3, 1.5, 3 and 10 mg/kg. Of the approximately 50 dose-escalation patients, hepatocellular carcinoma was present in 19, melanoma in roughly 15, renal cell carcinoma in 9 and head and neck cancer in 9. The dose-escalation cohort was around 83% male with a mean age of approximately 60 years, ranging from roughly 20 to 80. Patients were allowed to have had prior anti-PD-1, anti-PD-L1 or anti-CTLA-4 therapy, and 40% of the dose-escalation patients had previously received checkpoint inhibitors. Partial responses occurred in three dose-escalation patients: two with cutaneous melanoma and one with hepatocellular carcinoma. The purpose of peripheral TCRbeta sequencing was to test whether ivuxolimab changed TCR sequence diversity and led to clonal T-cell expansion. The monotherapy dose-escalation portion (N of about 50 patients) of the phase I ivuxolimab trial is reported in the paper.

As to this clone: Its antigen is not yet known. No much larger clone exists at a distance of one base, and base qualities are not known.

V gives up 5 bases and J gives up 7 bases, and the segment between their germline ends measures 15 bases. The CDR3 runs 13 amino acids, cysteine and phenylalanine included. The retained sequence is limited to the CDR3, 39 bases, with the frame set at the first base. From a lookup of the germline V gene, CDR1 and CDR2 are MNHEY and SVGAGI. The trial excluded patients who had a history of autoimmune disease or who were on systemic immunosuppression. Peripheral blood for TCR sequencing was collected from all dose cohorts at baseline, on cycle 4 day 1, and on cycle 7 day 1. The samples were taken from a phase I, first-in-human, multicenter, open-label dose-escalation trial of ivuxolimab. Adults with locally advanced or metastatic head and neck squamous cell, hepatocellular, melanoma or renal cell carcinoma were enrolled in the trial. Before TCR sequencing, CD4+ and CD8+ T cells were separately sorted from peripheral blood.

Results and caveats for the whole study, not just this receptor: At doses from 0.1 to 3.0 mg/kg, clonal expansion was seen in both CD4+ and CD8+ blood T cells between baseline and week 6. After ivuxolimab, expanded clones were on average more numerous among CD8+ T cells than among CD4+ T cells. The antigen specificity of the clonally expanded peripheral T cells was not determined. Partial responders in the 0.1-3.0 mg/kg groups had among the lowest normalized peripheral clonal expansion, especially among CD8+ T cells. Low levels of normalized T-cell clonal expansion were also seen in some nonresponding patients.

For sequencing of the TCRbeta CDR3 region, genomic DNA was extracted from the sorted cells. The immunoSEQ Assay was used to sequence the TCRbeta CDR3 regions. This immuneACCESS table, as held by TCRdb, lists in-frame sequences with V and J called but not all clones. Of the missing ones, under half trace to an unresolved V gene in checked studies; the others have no known cause. This sample holds some 40,000 clones; 90% to 95% were observed only once. 20% to 25% of the sample goes to the ten largest clones. This receptor was taken from an adult with an advanced solid tumor such as melanoma, head and neck, liver or kidney cancer. The sequence links TRBV6-5 to TRBJ2-7; the D region may be TRBD1 or TRBD2, each matching 5 bases equally. The sequencing here drew on CD4+ or CD8+ T cells sorted from blood, taken in a trial of the OX40 agonist ivuxolimab. The CDR3 reads CASSKARGWEQYF. In nucleotide form, the sequence is TGTGCCAGCAGTAAAGCCCGGGGCTGGGAGCAGTACTTC.